This record concerns one T cell receptor (beta chain) sequence. The sort gate was single viable CD3+CD4+CD8-CD45RO+ cells for memory CD4+ T cells. This entry comes from a study of memory CD4+ T cells and cytomegalovirus serostatus. The germline V gene has CDR1 MDHEN and CDR2 SYDVKM. The CDR3 runs 15 residues. The V end was cut by 2 bases, the J end by 3 bases, with 12 bases between. The method was immunoSEQ multiplex PCR; TCRdb's version includes in-frame clones alone and lacks a portion of them. The table lists fewer than 75,000 clones, over 75% of them singletons. This chain joins TRBV28 and TRBJ2-3, with D perhaps TRBD2 (7 bases). This TCR derives from an adult in good health and CMV-seronegative. Sequenced: memory CD4+ T cells from blood. Written as DNA, the CDR3 is TGTGCCAGCAGTTTACTAAAGGGGGGGACAGATACGCAGTATTTT. Protein: CASSLLKGGTDTQYF.